This entry lists 19 T cell receptor beta chains sequenced from one sample in a study of blood T cell repertoires in COVID-19. Libraries were prepared by immunoSEQ multiplex PCR; TCRdb keeps only in-frame clonotypes and omits some of them. The repertoire holds over 130,000 clones, with over 60% as singletons. Sample: peripheral blood. These TCRs come from a woman aged 50 to 60 with active or convalescent COVID-19.

The chain couples TRBV10-3 to TRBJ1-1; 7 bases map to TRBD1. The CDR3 covers 14 residues. Germline CDR1 reads ENHRY; CDR2 reads SYGVKD. V lost 4 bases and J lost 1; bases outside the gene matches: 3. CDR3 amino acids: CAISGGGRNTEAFF. The CDR3 region has the DNA TGTGCCATCAGTGGAGGGGGCCGGAACACTGAAGCTTTCTTT.

V and J are TRBV18 and TRBJ2-7; 11 positions agree with TRBD2. CDR1 is KGHSH, CDR2 LQKENI, per germline. The CDR3 length is 14 residues. Trimming cost V 2 bases and J 5 bases; bases outside gene matches: 2. The CDR3 loop reads CASSPTLAGDEQYF. CDR3 in DNA: TGTGCCAGCTCACCAACACTAGCGGGGGACGAGCAGTACTTC. Full variable domain (outside the CDR3, taken from reference TRBV18 and TRBJ2-7): NAGVMQNPRHLVRRRGQEARLRCSPMKGHSHVYWYRQLPEEGLKFMVYLQKENIIDESGMPKERFSAEFPKEGPSILRIQQVVRGDSAAYFCASSPTLAGDEQYFGPGTRLTVT.

This clone was observed many times. This rearrangement joins TRBV21-1 to TRBJ1-6; TRBD1, as called in the table, went unchecked against the DNA. TRBV21-1 is marked as a pseudogene. The CDR3 extends over 16 amino acids. CDR3 region: CASSKVDRGTGSPLHF. In DNA, the CDR3 is TGTGCCAGCAGCAAAGTGGACAGGGGGACAGGATCACCCCTCCACTTT.

The chain couples TRBV7-2 to TRBJ2-3; TRBD2 might be the D (5 bases). Trimming removed 4 bases at V and 3 bases at J, with 8 bases between. Germline V CDR1 and CDR2: SGHTA, FQGNSA. The CDR3 is made up of 13 amino acids. CDR3 sequence (DNA): TGTGCCAGCAGCTCGACTAAAACAGATACGCAGTATTTT. It translates to CASSSTKTDTQYF.

J is TRBJ2-7 and V is TRBV11-2; no definite D call. CDR1 SGHAT and CDR2 FQNNGV come from the germline V gene. The CDR3 has 11 amino acids. Between the trimmed V and J ends, which lost 6 bases and 2 bases, there was a span of 5 bases. CDR3 amino acids: CASRRAYEQYF. In DNA form, the CDR3 reads TGTGCCAGCAGAAGAGCCTACGAGCAGTACTTC.

The chain is built from TRBV28 and TRBJ2-7; TRBD1 is a possible D gene (7 bases). The V gene lost 0 bases and the J gene lost 7 bases, with 13 bases spanning the gap. The germline V gene encodes CDR1 MDHEN and CDR2 SYDVKM. There are 14 residues in the CDR3. In nucleotides, the CDR3 is TGTGCCAGCAGTTTATGGGAGGGGGCAAGGGAGCAGTACTTC. It is translated as CASSLWEGAREQYF.

This sequence joins TRBV6-2 or TRBV6-3 and TRBJ1-5, with no clear D. With 0 bases removed from V and 11 bases from J, the gap between germline ends came to 8 bases. In germline, CDR1 is MNHEY, CDR2 SVGEGT. This CDR3 contains 12 residues. The CDR3 protein is CASSYSAETQHF. The CDR3 coding sequence is TGTGCCAGCAGTTACTCGGCGGAGACCCAGCATTTT.

The chain is built from TRBV7-9 and TRBJ1-1, with a possible D match to TRBD1 (6 bases). Germline CDR1 SEHNR, CDR2 FQNEAQ (reference sequence). This CDR3 contains 15 residues. V was clipped by 4 bases and J by 1 base, with 13 bases between them. The CDR3 loop is CASSYRGGANTEAFF. CDR3 nucleotide sequence: TGTGCCAGCAGCTACCGCGGGGGGGCGAACACTGAAGCTTTCTTT.

This clone was seen a handful of times. The chain combines TRBV7-9 with TRBJ2-7; no firm D call. The V gene's germline CDR1 is SEHNR and CDR2 FQNEAQ (reference sequence). The CDR3 runs 15 residues. Trimming removed 2 bases at V and 5 bases at J, with 16 bases between. As DNA, the CDR3 is TGTGCCAGCAGCTTACCCGTGAGGTTCTCTAACGAGCAGTACTTC. Its translation is CASSLPVRFSNEQYF.

In its sample, this clone was seen many times. This sequence joins TRBV29-1 and TRBJ1-1; D remains ambiguous. Looked up from germline, CDR1 is SQVTM and CDR2 is ANQGSEA. The CDR3 contains 12 residues. Trimming stripped 8 bases from V and 5 bases from J, with 15 bases between. CDR3 bases: TGCAGCCCCGAACGGCGAGGGACTGAAGCTTTCTTT. This translates into CSPERRGTEAFF.

V and J are TRBV12-3 or TRBV12-4 and TRBJ1-5; tentatively, D is TRBD1 (6 bases). The CDR3 spans 13 residues. V was cut by 1 base and J by 5 bases, with 6 bases left in between. CDR3 protein: CASSLGQDQPQHF. The CDR3 nucleotides read TGTGCCAGCAGTTTAGGACAGGATCAGCCCCAGCATTTT.

This chain joins TRBV28 and TRBJ2-3; 9 bases map to TRBD1. J was trimmed by 5 bases and V by 4 bases; bases with no gene match: 10. Germline V gives CDR1 MDHEN, CDR2 SYDVKM. The CDR3 has 16 amino acids. CDR3 sequence: CASSSYGTGLVDTQYF. CDR3 sequence (DNA): TGTGCCAGCAGTTCCTACGGGACAGGGTTGGTAGATACGCAGTATTTT. Variable domain in full (rest from reference TRBV28 and TRBJ2-3): DVKVTQSSRYLVKRTGEKVFLECVQDMDHENMFWYRQDPGLGLRLIYFSYDVKMKEKGDIPEGYSVSREKKERFSLILESASTNQTSMYLCASSSYGTGLVDTQYFGPGTRLTVL.

V is TRBV6-5 and J is TRBJ1-2, with a possible D match to TRBD1 (5 bases). Germline V CDR1 and CDR2: MNHEY, SVGAGI. The CDR3 runs 15 residues. Trimming pared 2 bases from V and 6 bases from J, leaving 16 bases between. Here the CDR3 DNA reads TGTGCCAGCAGTTACGGCCCCGGGGGAAGTAATGGCTACACCTTC. It translates to CASSYGPGGSNGYTF.

DNA for the CDR3: TGTGCCAGCAGTTCCCGAGCGGGAGGAGGTGATACGCAGTATTTT. Its protein is CASSSRAGGGDTQYF. This sequence joins TRBV28 and TRBJ2-3, with 9 bases identical to TRBD2. The CDR3 is 15 amino acids. J was trimmed by 6 bases and V by 4 bases; bases with no gene match: 8. The germline V gene has CDR1 MDHEN and CDR2 SYDVKM.

V gene TRBV18 combines with J gene TRBJ1-1; D is ambiguous. Trimming left V 8 bases short and J 3 bases short, with 16 bases between. This CDR3 is built from 14 residues. CDR1 is KGHSH and CDR2 is LQKENI in the germline V gene. CDR3 residues: CASAVSGADTEAFF. In DNA, the CDR3 is TGTGCCAGCGCCGTCTCAGGAGCGGACACTGAAGCTTTCTTT.

This chain links TRBV12-5 with TRBJ2-1; maybe TRBD1 (6 bases). Looked up from germline, CDR1 is LGHNT and CDR2 is FRNRAP. The CDR3 covers 18 residues. Trimming left V 0 bases short and J 3 bases short, with 18 bases between. The DNA of the CDR3 is TGTGCTAGTGGTTTGGTAAGGGACACTGGTCTTAGCTACAATGAGCAGTTCTTC. Protein sequence: CASGLVRDTGLSYNEQFF.

The gene calls are TRBV6-5 and TRBJ2-2; D uncertain. The CDR3 length is 13 residues. Per the germline V gene, CDR1 is MNHEY and CDR2 is SVGAGI. Deletions cut 2 bases from V and 6 bases from J, with 7 bases between. The CDR3 loop is CASSYETAGELFF. The CDR3 DNA sequence: TGTGCCAGCAGTTACGAAACAGCCGGGGAGCTGTTTTTT.

About this clone itself: At the DNA level, this CDR3 is encoded by other sequences in the same sample as well. The chain uses TRBV18 and TRBJ1-1; 8 bases agree with TRBD1. CDR1 KGHSH and CDR2 LQKENI come from the germline V gene. Losses at the gene ends were 4 bases for V and 1 base for J; bases not matched to a gene: 2. The CDR3 consists of 14 residues. The CDR3 loop reads CASSRDRKNTEAFF. The DNA of the CDR3 is TGTGCCAGCTCACGGGACAGGAAGAACACTGAAGCTTTCTTT.

This clone was observed a single time. The chain is built from TRBV19 and TRBJ2-1; TRBD2 aligns across 10 bases. The length of the CDR3 is 16 residues. V lost 6 bases to trimming and J lost 7 bases; unmatched junction nucleotides: 12. Germline V lookup: CDR1 LNHDA, CDR2 SQIVND (reference sequence). The CDR3 is CASSTQWASGSNEQFF. The CDR3 DNA reads TGTGCCAGTAGCACCCAGTGGGCTAGCGGGAGTAATGAGCAGTTCTTC.